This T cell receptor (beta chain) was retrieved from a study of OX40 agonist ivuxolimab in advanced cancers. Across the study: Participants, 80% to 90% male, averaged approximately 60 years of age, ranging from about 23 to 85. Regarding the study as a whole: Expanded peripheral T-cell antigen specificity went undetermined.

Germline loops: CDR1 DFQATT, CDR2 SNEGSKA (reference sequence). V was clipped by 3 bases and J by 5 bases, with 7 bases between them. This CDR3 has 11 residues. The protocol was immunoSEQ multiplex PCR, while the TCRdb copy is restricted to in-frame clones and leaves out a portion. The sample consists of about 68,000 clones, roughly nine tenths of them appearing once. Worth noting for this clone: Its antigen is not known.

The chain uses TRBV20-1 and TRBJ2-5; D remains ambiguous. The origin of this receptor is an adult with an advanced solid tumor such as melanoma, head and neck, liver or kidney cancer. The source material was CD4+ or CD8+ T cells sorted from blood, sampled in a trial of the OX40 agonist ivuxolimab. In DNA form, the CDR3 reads TGCAGTGCTAGCCTTGGGGAGACCCAGTACTTC. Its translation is CSASLGETQYF.